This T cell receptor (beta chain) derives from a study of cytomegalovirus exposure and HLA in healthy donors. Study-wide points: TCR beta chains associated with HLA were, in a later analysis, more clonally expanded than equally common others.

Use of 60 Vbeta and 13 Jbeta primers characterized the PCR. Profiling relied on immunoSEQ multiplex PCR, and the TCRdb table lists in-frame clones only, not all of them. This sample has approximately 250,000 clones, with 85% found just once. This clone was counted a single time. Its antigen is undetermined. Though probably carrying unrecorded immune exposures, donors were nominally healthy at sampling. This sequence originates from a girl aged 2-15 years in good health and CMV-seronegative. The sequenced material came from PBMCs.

Written as DNA, the CDR3 is TGCGCCAGCAGCTTGGTGGGCAGGGGTAATGAAAAACTGTTTTTT. Translation gives CASSLVGRGNEKLFF. This sequence joins TRBV5-1 and TRBJ1-4; D possibly corresponds to TRBD1 (6 bases). This CDR3 is built from 15 residues. V lost 0 bases to trimming and J lost 4 bases, with 10 bases between them. Looked up from germline, CDR1 is SGHRS and CDR2 is YFSETQ. The variable domain in full, with the rest retrieved from reference TRBV5-1 and TRBJ1-4, is KAGVTQTPRYLIKTRGQQVTLSCSPISGHRSVSWYQQTPGQGLQFLFEYFSETQRNKGNFPGRFSGRQFSNSRSEMNVSTLELGDSALYLCASSLVGRGNEKLFFGSGTQLSVL.